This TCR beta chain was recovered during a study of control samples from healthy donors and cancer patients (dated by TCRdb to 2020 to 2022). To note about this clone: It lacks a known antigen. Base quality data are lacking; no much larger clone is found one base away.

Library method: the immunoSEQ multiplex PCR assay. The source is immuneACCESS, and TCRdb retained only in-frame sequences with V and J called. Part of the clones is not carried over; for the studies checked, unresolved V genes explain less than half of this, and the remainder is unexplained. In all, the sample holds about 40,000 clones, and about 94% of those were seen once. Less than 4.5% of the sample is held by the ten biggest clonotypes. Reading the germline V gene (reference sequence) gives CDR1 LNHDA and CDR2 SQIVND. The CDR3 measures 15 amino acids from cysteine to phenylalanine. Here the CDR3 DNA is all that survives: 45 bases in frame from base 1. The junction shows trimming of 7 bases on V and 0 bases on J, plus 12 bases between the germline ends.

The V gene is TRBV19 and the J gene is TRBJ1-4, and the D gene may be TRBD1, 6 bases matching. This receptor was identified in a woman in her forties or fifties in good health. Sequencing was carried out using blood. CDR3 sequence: CASKPGGPTNEKLFF. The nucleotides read TGTGCCAGTAAGCCCGGGGGCCCAACTAATGAAAAACTGTTTTTT.